This TCR beta chain is drawn from a study of T cells after posttransplantation cyclophosphamide. The length of the CDR3 is 14 residues. The germline V gene encodes CDR1 SGHRS and CDR2 YFSETQ. The V and J ends lost 4 bases and 5 bases, in that order; junction bases with no gene match: 6. Points from the study as a whole: Later blood repertoires were often dominated by clones from the donor CD8+ memory compartment. TRB overlap between skin or GI tissue T cells and blood was limited. Recipient CMV seropositivity and CMV reactivation strongly tracked TRB clonality.

Remarks on this clone: The antigen is not known.

Clones were sequenced by immunoSEQ multiplex PCR, and TCRdb holds only the in-frame ones, with some missing. In the table there are fewer than 25,000 clones, around 92% of which are singletons. Controls had myeloablative marrow grafts with methotrexate and calcineurin inhibitor, sampled at 1 year. This rearrangement joins TRBV5-1 to TRBJ2-7, with 10 bases fitting TRBD2. The source is a female patient aged 50-59 years who received an allogeneic stem cell transplant from an unrelated donor, was CMV-positive, and had chronic GVHD only. Some T cells may originate from the graft donor. The sequenced sample was PBMCs, obtained after an allogeneic stem cell transplant with a calcineurin inhibitor and methotrexate. The CDR3 spells CASSQTSGSHEQYF. The CDR3, as DNA: TGCGCCAGCAGCCAGACTAGCGGGTCGCACGAGCAGTACTTC.